A selection of T cell receptor beta chains follows, all from one sample in a study of identical twins. TCRdb processed the 5' RACE reads anew with MiXCR; each CDR3 protein has one entry. The sample shows 500,000 to 550,000 distinct CDR3 sequences, around 20% of them seen only once. These data were also filed under a second study, of T cells expressing NK-cell markers.

Source material: CD4+ T cells sorted from blood. The receptor source for this set is a woman aged 18 to 35 in good health. The CDR3 runs from the conserved cysteine through the conserved F or W. A D gene is named only where the DNA matches it firmly. Size is stated for part of the rows, as once, few or many counts, or as a class when the clone is expanded.

CDR3aa	CDR3nt	d_gene	v_gene	abundance	j_gene
CAISESAGGRIEQYF	TGTGCCATCAGTGAGTCTGCGGGAGGGCGTATCGAGCAGTACTTC	TRBD2	TRBV10-3	.	TRBJ2-7
CSALPGGNQPQHF	TGCAGTGCCTTACCCGGGGGCAATCAGCCCCAGCATTTT	.	TRBV20-1	.	TRBJ1-5
CASSLRTGAEQYF	TGTGCCAGCAGTTTAAGGACAGGGGCCGAGCAGTACTTC	TRBD1	TRBV12-3/TRBV12-4	many	TRBJ2-7
CASSQGSGQETQYF	TGTGCCAGCAGCCAAGGGTCAGGGCAAGAGACCCAGTACTTC	.	TRBV14	.	TRBJ2-5
CASSKGRWEQYF	TGTGCCAGCAGCAAAGGGCGGTGGGAGCAGTACTTC	.	TRBV21-1	.	TRBJ2-7
CASSVTSLDTEAFF	TGTGCCAGCAGCGTAACTTCCCTGGACACTGAAGCTTTCTTT	.	TRBV9	few	TRBJ1-1
CASSVRTGASEKLFF	TGTGCCAGCAGTGTACGGACAGGGGCGTCGGAAAAACTGTTTTTT	TRBD1	TRBV25-1	few	TRBJ1-4
CASSLRYYSTQTQYF	TGCGCCAGCAGCTTAAGATATTACTCTACGCAGACCCAGTACTTC	.	TRBV5-1	few	TRBJ2-5
CASRGGSANTGELFF	TGTGCCAGCAGGGGGGGTTCAGCGAACACCGGGGAGCTGTTTTTT	.	TRBV2	.	TRBJ2-2
CASSPRRGEQYF	TGTGCCAGCAGCCCCAGAAGAGGCGAGCAGTACTTC	.	TRBV12-3/TRBV12-4	.	TRBJ2-7
CASSLAGSVYNEQFF	TGTGCCAGTAGTCTAGCGGGAAGCGTGTACAATGAGCAGTTCTTC	TRBD2	TRBV19	.	TRBJ2-1
CASSFGAGDSDTQYF	TGTGCCAGCAGCTTCGGAGCGGGAGACTCAGATACGCAGTATTTT	TRBD2	TRBV5-4	.	TRBJ2-3
CATSDPSYSYNEQFF	TGTGCCACCAGTGATCCCAGCTATTCCTACAATGAGCAGTTCTTC	.	TRBV24-1	few	TRBJ2-1
CASSQVSYRGGSSYEQYF	TGTGCCAGCAGCCAAGTATCCTACAGGGGGGGAAGCTCCTACGAGCAGTACTTC	.	TRBV14	.	TRBJ2-7
CAISPSVTGGGEQYF	TGTGCCATCAGTCCCTCTGTTACAGGGGGGGGCGAGCAGTACTTC	.	TRBV10-3	.	TRBJ2-7
CATSDPQGSGETQYF	TGTGCCACCAGTGACCCACAGGGATCGGGCGAGACCCAGTACTTC	.	TRBV24-1	.	TRBJ2-5
CASSLQDRNSPLHF	TGTGCCAGCAGCTTACAGGACAGAAATTCACCCCTCCACTTT	.	TRBV7-9	few	TRBJ1-6
CASSLDAESYEQYF	TGTGCCAGCAGCTTAGATGCGGAATCCTACGAGCAGTACTTC	.	TRBV7-9	.	TRBJ2-7
CASSLGGGSGNTIYF	TGTGCCAGCAGCTTGGGCGGAGGTTCTGGAAACACCATATATTTT	.	TRBV5-4	many	TRBJ1-3
CATRTTGTVNEKLFF	TGTGCCACTAGGACGACAGGGACGGTTAATGAAAAACTGTTTTTT	TRBD1	TRBV7-4	few	TRBJ1-4
CASSAGTTTDTQYF	TGTGCCAGCAGCGCAGGGACTACCACAGATACGCAGTATTTT	TRBD2	TRBV9	.	TRBJ2-3
CASSLSVPPSGEQFF	TGTGCCAGCAGCTTATCCGTTCCCCCGTCGGGTGAGCAGTTCTTC	.	TRBV7-7	few	TRBJ2-1
CASTRQGLSGANVLTF	TGTGCCAGCACCAGACAGGGCCTCTCTGGGGCCAACGTCCTGACTTTC	TRBD1	TRBV7-2	few	TRBJ2-6
CATSPGGLPGELFF	TGTGCCACATCTCCGGGGGGGCTTCCCGGGGAGCTGTTTTTT	TRBD2	TRBV6-1	.	TRBJ2-2
CASSSRSGGETQYF	TGCGCCAGCAGCTCCCGCTCAGGAGGAGAGACCCAGTACTTC	.	TRBV5-1	.	TRBJ2-5
CSVRGRRIDQETQYF	TGCAGCGTGAGGGGCCGGAGGATAGACCAAGAGACCCAGTACTTC	.	TRBV29-1	few	TRBJ2-5
CATSPEETQYF	TGTGCCACCTCCCCCGAGGAGACCCAGTACTTC	.	TRBV7-2	few	TRBJ2-5
CASRETSWVSGELFF	TGTGCCAGCAGAGAGACTAGTTGGGTTTCCGGGGAGCTGTTTTTT	.	TRBV2	.	TRBJ2-2
CASSYLAGSQETQYF	TGTGCCAGCAGTTACCTAGCGGGTAGCCAAGAGACCCAGTACTTC	TRBD2	TRBV6-5	few	TRBJ2-5
CASSLDFPSGRVEQFF	TGTGCCAGCAGCTTAGACTTCCCTAGCGGGAGAGTTGAGCAGTTCTTC	TRBD2	TRBV7-2	.	TRBJ2-1
CATSRREQDYGYTF	TGTGCCACCAGCAGGAGGGAACAGGACTATGGCTACACCTTC	.	TRBV15	.	TRBJ1-2
CAISDMGIGTEAFF	TGTGCCATCAGTGATATGGGGATTGGCACTGAAGCTTTCTTT	.	TRBV10-3	few	TRBJ1-1
CASSRSYSGQLNEKLFF	TGTGCCAGCAGCCGCTCATATTCCGGACAGCTTAATGAAAAACTGTTTTTT	.	TRBV3-1	.	TRBJ1-4
CSVVATGNDEKLFF	TGCAGCGTTGTGGCGACAGGGAATGATGAAAAACTGTTTTTT	TRBD1	TRBV29-1	.	TRBJ1-4
CASSLNGGYENALF	TGTGCCAGCAGCTTAAATGGGGGCTATGAAAATGCCCTTTTT	.	TRBV11-2	.	TRBJ1-6
CASGLYLFGGQDIQYF	TGTGCTAGTGGTTTGTATCTGTTCGGGGGTCAAGACATTCAGTACTTC	.	TRBV12-5	few	TRBJ2-4
CASSTTTGGPDTQYF	TGTGCCAGCAGCACTACTACAGGGGGGCCAGATACGCAGTATTTT	TRBD1	TRBV9	.	TRBJ2-3
CASSFIGSYEQYF	TGTGCCAGCAGCTTTATCGGGTCCTACGAGCAGTACTTC	.	TRBV7-2	.	TRBJ2-7
CASSRRGPGYEQYF	TGTGCCAGTTCGCGGAGGGGACCGGGCTACGAGCAGTACTTC	.	TRBV12-3/TRBV12-4	.	TRBJ2-7
CASSLNSDRLTDTQYF	TGCGCCAGCAGTCTCAACTCGGACAGGCTCACAGATACGCAGTATTTT	TRBD1	TRBV23-1	.	TRBJ2-3
CSARDFADTQYF	TGCAGTGCTAGAGATTTCGCAGATACGCAGTATTTT	.	TRBV20-1	few	TRBJ2-3
CASSSRGLAGGETQYF	TGCGCCAGCAGCTCGAGGGGACTAGCGGGAGGAGAGACCCAGTACTTC	TRBD2	TRBV5-1	.	TRBJ2-5
CASSGVQSGFF	TGTGCCAGCAGTGGGGTCCAATCGGGGTTCTTC	.	TRBV6-2/TRBV6-3	few	TRBJ2-1
CSFSDGQETQYF	TGCAGCTTTTCGGACGGCCAAGAGACCCAGTACTTC	.	TRBV29-1	.	TRBJ2-5
CATSDPPGTSGGGQETQYF	TGTGCCACCAGTGACCCGCCCGGGACTAGCGGGGGGGGCCAAGAGACCCAGTACTTC	TRBD2	TRBV24-1	.	TRBJ2-5
CASSFSGRGGEQFF	TGTGCCAGCAGTTTCAGCGGGAGGGGGGGTGAGCAGTTCTTC	TRBD2	TRBV12-3/TRBV12-4	few	TRBJ2-1
CSVFDYGYTF	TGCAGCGTTTTCGACTATGGCTACACCTTC	.	TRBV29-1	few	TRBJ1-2
CAWSWGLAKNIQYF	TGTGCCTGGAGTTGGGGCCTAGCCAAAAACATTCAGTACTTC	.	TRBV30	few	TRBJ2-4
CASSPGQGVAFF	TGTGCCAGCAGCCCAGGACAGGGGGTTGCTTTCTTT	TRBD1	TRBV9	.	TRBJ1-1
CAISESRGGNEQFF	TGTGCCATCAGTGAGTCGAGGGGTGGAAATGAGCAGTTCTTC	.	TRBV10-3	few	TRBJ2-1
CSARGTGGNSPLHF	TGCAGTGCTAGGGGGACAGGGGGCAATTCACCCCTCCACTTT	TRBD1	TRBV20-1	few	TRBJ1-6
CASSKKGEQFF	TGTGCCAGCAGCAAAAAGGGTGAGCAGTTCTTC	.	TRBV12-3/TRBV12-4	.	TRBJ2-1
CSAQTGDYNNEQFF	TGCAGTGCGCAAACCGGGGACTACAACAATGAGCAGTTCTTC	TRBD2	TRBV20-1	.	TRBJ2-1
CASSPRSGDSPLHF	TGCGCCAGCAGCCCTCGGTCAGGGGATTCACCCCTCCACTTT	.	TRBV5-1	.	TRBJ1-6
CASSLAEFNTEAFF	TGTGCCAGCAGCTTAGCAGAGTTCAACACTGAAGCTTTCTTT	.	TRBV7-8	few	TRBJ1-1
CASGWGSGANVLTF	TGTGCTAGTGGGTGGGGATCTGGGGCCAACGTCCTGACTTTC	.	TRBV12-5	.	TRBJ2-6
CASSQGPSQVSGGTQYF	TGTGCCAGCAGCCAAGGACCATCTCAAGTTTCCGGGGGTACGCAGTATTTT	.	TRBV4-2	few	TRBJ2-3